Listed here is a single TCR beta chain. The sample comes from a study of blood T cell repertoires in COVID-19. The assay was immunoSEQ multiplex PCR, and TCRdb's table has in-frame clones only and misses some. The repertoire holds about 100,000 clones, with around 88% as singletons. Sequencing used peripheral blood. This receptor was obtained from a human donor in a cohort sampled during active COVID-19.

The CDR3 loop reads CASSVAPGNNEKLFF. CDR3 bases: TGTGCCAGCAGCGTAGCCCCCGGTAATAATGAAAAACTGTTTTTT. The V call is TRBV9, the J call TRBJ1-4; no clear D. Germline V CDR1 and CDR2: SGDLS, YYNGEE. Trimming took off 0 bases at V and 4 bases at J, with 10 bases between the two ends. The CDR3 is made up of 15 amino acids.